A single sample gave rise to the 30 T cell receptor beta chains below, sequenced in a study of T-cell memory formation after mild COVID-19. One entry per CDR3 protein, called by TCRdb with MiXCR from the 5' RACE reads. The table lists approximately 450,000 distinct CDR3 sequences, 15% to 20% of them singletons, with 10% to 15% in the top ten. What was sequenced was PBMCs or a T cell subset sorted from them (not recorded which). These receptors were obtained from an adult woman who had mild COVID-19 (a few samples of this study predate the infection). Cell type and time point are not known.

This clonotype has more than one count but fewer than ten. The CDR3 region is CASSSPRGQAYEQYF. In DNA form, the CDR3 reads TGTGCCAGCAGCTCGCCGCGGGGACAGGCCTACGAGCAGTACTTC. V is TRBV7-9 and J is TRBJ2-7; TRBD1 matches at 8 bases. The CDR3 length is 15 residues. V was pared by 4 bases and J by 2 bases, with 7 bases of the junction left unmatched. Germline CDR1 SEHNR, CDR2 FQNEAQ (reference sequence).

The rearrangement uses TRBV19 and TRBJ1-2; perhaps TRBD1 as D (5 bases). The CDR3 has 17 amino acids. The V gene's germline CDR1 is LNHDA and CDR2 SQIVND (reference sequence). The ends were cut back, 9 bases at V and 8 bases at J, with 31 bases in the middle. Here the CDR3 reads CASSPYGGALPIGGYTF. The CDR3 DNA is TGTGCCAGCAGTCCGTACGGGGGTGCGCTACCTATTGGCGGCTACACCTTC. The variable domain in full, with the rest retrieved from reference TRBV19 and TRBJ1-2, is DGGITQSPKYLFRKEGQNVTLSCEQNLNHDAMYWYRQDPGQGLRLIYYSQIVNDFQKGDIAEGYSVSREKKESFPLTVTSAQKNPTAFYLCASSPYGGALPIGGYTFGSGTRLTVV.

The V and J genes are TRBV5-1 and TRBJ2-7; D is perhaps TRBD2 (8 bases). Trimming shortened V by 3 bases and J by 5 bases, and 12 bases separated the two germline ends. CDR1 and CDR2 (germline): SGHRS, YFSETQ. The length of the CDR3 is 13 residues. CDR3 in amino acids: CASSSGGTDEQYF. The CDR3 DNA is TGCGCCAGCAGCTCGGGGGGGACAGACGAGCAGTACTTC. The variable domain in full, with the rest retrieved from reference TRBV5-1 and TRBJ2-7, is KAGVTQTPRYLIKTRGQQVTLSCSPISGHRSVSWYQQTPGQGLQFLFEYFSETQRNKGNFPGRFSGRQFSNSRSEMNVSTLELGDSALYLCASSSGGTDEQYFGPGTRLTVT.

This clonotype was detected only a few times. The genes are TRBV12-3 or TRBV12-4 and TRBJ2-3; D is unresolved. This CDR3 comprises 12 residues. V was trimmed by 6 bases and J by 2 bases, leaving 6 bases between them. The CDR3 sequence: CASSTITDTQYF. DNA of the CDR3: TGTGCCAGCAGCACTATCACAGATACGCAGTATTTT.

The sample holds a few counts of this clonotype. This sequence joins TRBV20-1 and TRBJ2-1, with 8 bases fitting TRBD2. Per germline, CDR1 DFQATT and CDR2 SNEGSKA (reference sequence). With 6 bases clipped from V and 4 bases from J, the junction kept 8 bases outside the gene matches. CDR3 length equals 14 residues. CDR3 in amino acids: CSAFGRAKYNEQFF. CDR3 nucleotide sequence: TGCAGTGCCTTCGGGAGGGCGAAGTACAATGAGCAGTTCTTC.

This clonotype was counted only a few times. The V and J genes are TRBV15 and TRBJ2-1; TRBD2 is a possible D gene (5 bases). The CDR3 is 14 amino acids. Germline V CDR1 and CDR2: LNHNV, YYDKDF (reference sequence). With 1 base removed from V and 7 bases from J, the gap between germline ends came to 11 bases. The CDR3 DNA sequence: TGTGCCACCAGCAGAGCTGCGACGGGGAATGAGCAGTTCTTC. Translating gives CATSRAATGNEQFF.

CDR3 coding DNA: TGTGCCAGCAGCTTAGTATCGGGCTCCGCGAACACCGGGGAGCTGTTTTTT. Protein product: CASSLVSGSANTGELFF. The rearrangement joins TRBV7-9 to TRBJ2-2; D is uncertain. Trimming shortened V by 1 base and J by 0 bases, and 12 bases separated the two germline ends. The germline CDR1 and CDR2 sequences are SEHNR and FQNEAQ (reference sequence). The CDR3 covers 17 residues.

This clonotype was seen more than once but under ten times. This sequence joins TRBV6-5 and TRBJ2-7, with D perhaps matching TRBD1 (6 bases). In germline, CDR1 is MNHEY, CDR2 SVGAGI. V lost 6 bases and J lost 0, with 12 bases in between. CDR3 length equals 14 residues. CDR3 region: CASSRQVSSYEQYF. DNA of the CDR3: TGTGCCAGCAGCAGACAGGTTAGCTCCTACGAGCAGTACTTC.

This chain joins TRBV20-1 and TRBJ1-1, with TRBD1 matching over 10 bases. The CDR3 is made up of 16 amino acids. J gave up 4 bases and V 1 base, and 9 bases lay outside the gene matches. Looked up from germline, CDR1 is DFQATT and CDR2 is SNEGSKA (reference sequence). CDR3 sequence (DNA): TGCAGTGCTAGAGGGTATCCGGGACAGGGGATCACTGAAGCTTTCTTT. This encodes CSARGYPGQGITEAFF.

The chain combines TRBV5-5 with TRBJ2-5; maybe TRBD2 (6 bases). Germline assignment: CDR1 SGHKS and CDR2 YYEKEE (reference sequence). The CDR3 is 15 amino acids. V was cut by 2 bases and J by 2 bases, with 13 bases left in between. In DNA, the CDR3 is TGTGCCAGCAGCTTTTATGGTGCGGGACAAGAGACCCAGTACTTC. Translation gives CASSFYGAGQETQYF.

CDR3 coding DNA: TGTGCCAGCAGCTTAATGCCCGGAGGTGGAGATACGCAGTATTTT. Translated: CASSLMPGGGDTQYF. V usage is TRBV7-2 and J usage is TRBJ2-3, with D possibly TRBD2 on 5 matching bases. V was trimmed by 2 bases and J by 5 bases, leaving 14 bases between them. Looked up from germline, CDR1 is SGHTA and CDR2 is FQGNSA. There are 15 residues in the CDR3.

There are a few counts of this clonotype. The rearrangement uses TRBV12-3 or TRBV12-4 and TRBJ2-3; TRBD2 matches 10 bases. V lost 3 bases to trimming and J lost 5 bases; unmatched junction nucleotides: 5. This CDR3 comprises 15 residues. CDR3 amino acids: CASSFLAGAGDTQYF. The CDR3 coding sequence is TGTGCCAGCAGTTTTCTAGCGGGGGCGGGAGATACGCAGTATTTT.

In this sample, this clonotype turned up a few times. This rearrangement joins TRBV2 to TRBJ1-5, with no clear D. This CDR3 contains 14 residues. Germline values: CDR1 SNHLY, CDR2 FYNNEI. The germline V and J ends were trimmed by 3 bases and 0 bases, with 6 bases remaining between them. CDR3 residues: CASSEGYSNQPQHF. The CDR3 DNA reads TGTGCCAGCAGTGAGGGTTATAGCAATCAGCCCCAGCATTTT.

This clonotype was counted only a few times. This rearrangement joins TRBV24-1 to TRBJ2-7; 7 bases match TRBD1. The CDR3 covers 15 residues. J was trimmed by 3 bases and V by 4 bases; bases with no gene match: 8. From germline, CDR1 is KGHDR and CDR2 SFDVKD. The CDR3 DNA reads TGTGCCACCAGTGACCAACAGGGGCCCATCTACGAGCAGTACTTC. Its protein is CATSDQQGPIYEQYF.

The V gene is TRBV27, the J gene TRBJ1-3; D is undetermined. Germline values: CDR1 MNHEY, CDR2 SMNVEV (reference sequence). The V end was cut by 4 bases, the J end by 4 bases, with 8 bases between. This CDR3 comprises 13 residues. CDR3 coding DNA: TGTGCCAGCAGTTCGGACGGGGGAAACACCATATATTTT. Protein product: CASSSDGGNTIYF.

There are a few counts of this clonotype. The chain employs TRBV5-6 and TRBJ1-2; D gene ambiguous. In germline, CDR1 is SGHDT, CDR2 YYEEEE. Trimming shortened V by 1 base and J by 4 bases, and 11 bases separated the two germline ends. This CDR3 has 14 amino acids. The DNA of the CDR3 is TGTGCCAGCAGCTTGAGTGGGTCCGGCTATGGCTACACCTTC. Protein product: CASSLSGSGYGYTF.

This rearrangement joins TRBV4-1 to TRBJ1-1; no clear D gene. The CDR3 is 17 residues long. CDR1 and CDR2 from the germline V gene are MGHRA and YSYEKL. The germline V and J ends were trimmed by 2 bases and 0 bases, with 16 bases remaining between them. Here the CDR3 reads CASSQYSDLGMNTEAFF. The CDR3, as DNA: TGCGCCAGCAGCCAATACTCCGATCTAGGGATGAACACTGAAGCTTTCTTT.

On this clonotype itself: Mismatch with germline at one junction end may stem from a read error. J is TRBJ2-7 and V is TRBV3-1; 7 bases match TRBD1. This CDR3 comprises 12 residues. Germline CDR1 reads LGHDT; CDR2 reads YNNKEL (reference sequence). The chain's CDR3 is CASSLRTGPMDF. CDR3 DNA: TGTGCCAGCAGCCTCCGGACAGGCCCAATGGACTTC.

This clonotype was counted between two and nine times. This chain links TRBV21-1 with TRBJ2-5; the D call in the table, TRBD1, was not verified against the DNA. TRBV21-1 is marked as a pseudogene. This CDR3 comprises 15 residues. In nucleotides, the CDR3 is TGTGCCAGCAGCAAATCACAGGGGGCGCGGGAGACCCAGTACTTC. The encoded protein is CASSKSQGARETQYF.

V is TRBV7-3 and J is TRBJ1-1; perhaps TRBD1 as D (5 bases). Germline CDR1 and CDR2: SGHTA and FQGTGA. The CDR3 loop spans 13 amino acids. The ends were cut back, 5 bases at V and 8 bases at J, with 15 bases in the middle. The CDR3 region has the DNA TGTGCCAGCAGCCGGGACCCGGGTGCGGAAGCTTTCTTT. It is translated as CASSRDPGAEAFF.

This clonotype was counted between two and nine times. V gene TRBV7-9 combines with J gene TRBJ1-2; 8 bases are a match to TRBD1. The V gene's germline CDR1 is SEHNR and CDR2 FQNEAQ (reference sequence). This CDR3 has 17 amino acids. Trimming cost V 2 bases and J 4 bases; bases outside gene matches: 12. In nucleotides, the CDR3 is TGTGCCAGCAGCTTAATCCCAGGGGGCTACACAGTCTATGGCTACACCTTC. Protein product: CASSLIPGGYTVYGYTF.

This clonotype was observed a single time. The chain employs TRBV6-1 and TRBJ2-3, with D possibly being TRBD1 (6 bases). Germline CDR1 MNHNS, CDR2 SASEGT. CDR3 length equals 16 residues. With 6 bases removed from V and 0 bases from J, the gap between germline ends came to 16 bases. The CDR3 loop reads CASSMLEGTSTDTQYF. The CDR3 coding sequence is TGTGCCAGCAGCATGCTCGAGGGGACAAGCACAGATACGCAGTATTTT.

The chain joins TRBV6-6 to TRBJ1-1, with a weak D call TRBD1 (6 bases). This CDR3 is built from 13 residues. The V gene lost 5 bases and the J gene lost 4 bases, with 11 bases spanning the gap. CDR1 MNHNY and CDR2 SVGAGI come from the germline V gene (reference sequence). The CDR3, as DNA: TGTGCCAGCAGTACCGACAGGCGCACTGAAGCTTTCTTT. It specifies CASSTDRRTEAFF.

The V call is TRBV4-1, the J call TRBJ2-5; 7 bases are shared with TRBD1. The CDR3 is made up of 17 amino acids. Unmatched junction bases numbered 13, after V lost 4 bases and J lost 2 bases. The germline V gene encodes CDR1 MGHRA and CDR2 YSYEKL. This CDR3 is CASSLGADRALQETQYF. CDR3 bases: TGCGCCAGCAGCCTCGGGGCAGACAGGGCACTACAAGAGACCCAGTACTTC.

The V call is TRBV2, the J call TRBJ2-3; D is unresolved. V lost 6 bases to trimming and J lost 6 bases, with 16 bases between them. CDR1 is SNHLY, CDR2 FYNNEI, per germline. This CDR3 is built from 14 residues. CDR3 DNA sequence: TGTGCCAGCAGGAATATTGGGGTGGCCGATACGCAGTATTTT. The encoded protein is CASRNIGVADTQYF.

This clonotype was counted between two and nine times. The chain employs TRBV3-1 and TRBJ2-5; D call uncertain. Germline V CDR1 and CDR2: LGHDT, YNNKEL (reference sequence). This CDR3 spans 13 amino acids. Trimming removed 1 base from V and 5 bases from J, with 8 bases in between. In nucleotides, the CDR3 is TGTGCCAGCAGCCAAGGGAGTGCGGAGACCCAGTACTTC. The encoded protein is CASSQGSAETQYF.

In this sample, this clonotype turned up many times. The V gene is TRBV4-3, the J gene TRBJ1-2, with unresolved D. Per germline, CDR1 LGHNA and CDR2 YSLEER. The CDR3 consists of 15 residues. Trimming took off 4 bases at V and 5 bases at J, with 17 bases between the two ends. The DNA of the CDR3 is TGCGCCAGCAGCCCAAGCGGCGCGTTTTATTATGGCTACACCTTC. It codes for CASSPSGAFYYGYTF.

The genes are TRBV7-2 and TRBJ1-1; TRBD1 matches at 7 bases. The germline V gene encodes CDR1 SGHTA and CDR2 FQGNSA. The CDR3 runs to 16 residues. V shed 4 bases and J 3 bases; nucleotides not matched to a gene: 11. The DNA for the CDR3 is TGTGCCAGCAGCTCTCCACCCCCCGGGACAGACACTGAAGCTTTCTTT. It yields the protein CASSSPPPGTDTEAFF.

This clonotype was observed a handful of times. CDR3 sequence (DNA): TGTGCCAGCAGCTACACTAGCCCCACGAACTATGGCTACACCTTC. Translating it yields CASSYTSPTNYGYTF. The V call is TRBV7-9, the J call TRBJ1-2, with no clear D. CDR1 is SEHNR, CDR2 FQNEAQ, per germline (reference sequence). The CDR3 contains 15 residues. Trimming removed 4 bases at V and 2 bases at J, with 14 bases between.

This sequence joins TRBV9 and TRBJ2-7; TRBD2 aligns across 11 bases. The CDR3 sequence is 16 residues long. V was pared by 3 bases and J by 1 base, with 6 bases of the junction left unmatched. Per germline, CDR1 SGDLS and CDR2 YYNGEE. CDR3 nucleotides: TGTGCCAGCAGCGAAACCGGGACTAGCGGTTCCTACGAGCAGTACTTC. The encoded protein is CASSETGTSGSYEQYF.